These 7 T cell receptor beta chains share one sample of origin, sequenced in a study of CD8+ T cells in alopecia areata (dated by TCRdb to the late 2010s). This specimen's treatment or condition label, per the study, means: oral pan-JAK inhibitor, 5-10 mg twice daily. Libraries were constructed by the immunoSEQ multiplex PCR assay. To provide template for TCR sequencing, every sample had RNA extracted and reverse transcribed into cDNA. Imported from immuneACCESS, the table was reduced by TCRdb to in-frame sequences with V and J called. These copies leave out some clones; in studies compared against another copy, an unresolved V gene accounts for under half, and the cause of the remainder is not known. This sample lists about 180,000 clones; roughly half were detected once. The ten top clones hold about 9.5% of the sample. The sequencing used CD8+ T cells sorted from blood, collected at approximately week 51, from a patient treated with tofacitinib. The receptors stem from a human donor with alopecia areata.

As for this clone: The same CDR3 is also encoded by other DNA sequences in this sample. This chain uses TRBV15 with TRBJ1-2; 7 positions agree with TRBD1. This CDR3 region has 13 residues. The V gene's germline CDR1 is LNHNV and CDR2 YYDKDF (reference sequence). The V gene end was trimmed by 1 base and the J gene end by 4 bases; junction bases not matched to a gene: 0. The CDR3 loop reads CATSRGTGYGYTF. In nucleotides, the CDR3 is TGTGCCACCAGCAGAGGGACAGGCTATGGCTACACCTTC.

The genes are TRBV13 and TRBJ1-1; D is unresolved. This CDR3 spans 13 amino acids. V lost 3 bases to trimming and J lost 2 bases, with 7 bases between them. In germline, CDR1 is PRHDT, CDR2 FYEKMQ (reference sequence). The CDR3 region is CASSFTANTEAFF. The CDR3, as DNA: TGTGCCAGCAGCTTTACAGCTAACACTGAAGCTTTCTTT.

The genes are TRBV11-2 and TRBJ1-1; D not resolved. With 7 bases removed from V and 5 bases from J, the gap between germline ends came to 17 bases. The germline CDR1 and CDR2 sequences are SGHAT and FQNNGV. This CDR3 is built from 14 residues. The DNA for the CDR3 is TGTGCCAGCACCCACACCGTCCAAGGGACTGAAGCTTTCTTT. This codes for CASTHTVQGTEAFF.

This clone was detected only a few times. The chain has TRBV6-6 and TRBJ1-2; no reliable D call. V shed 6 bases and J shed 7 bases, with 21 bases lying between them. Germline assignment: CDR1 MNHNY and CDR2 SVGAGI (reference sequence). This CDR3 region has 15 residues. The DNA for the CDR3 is TGTGCCAGCAGACAATGGGCCGACTGGCCGGGTGGCTACACCTTC. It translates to CASRQWADWPGGYTF.

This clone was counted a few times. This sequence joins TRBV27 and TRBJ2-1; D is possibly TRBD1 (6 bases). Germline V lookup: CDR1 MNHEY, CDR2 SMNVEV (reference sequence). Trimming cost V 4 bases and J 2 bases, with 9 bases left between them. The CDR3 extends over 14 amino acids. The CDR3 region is CASSYGTPYNEQFF. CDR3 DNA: TGTGCCAGCAGTTACGGGACACCCTACAATGAGCAGTTCTTC.

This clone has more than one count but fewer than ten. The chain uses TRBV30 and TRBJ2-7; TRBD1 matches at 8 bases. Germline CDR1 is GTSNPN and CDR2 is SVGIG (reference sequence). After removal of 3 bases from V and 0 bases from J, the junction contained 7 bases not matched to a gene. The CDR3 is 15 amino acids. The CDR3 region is CAWRSGQGYSYEQYF. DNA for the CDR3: TGTGCCTGGAGGTCCGGACAGGGCTACTCCTACGAGCAGTACTTC.

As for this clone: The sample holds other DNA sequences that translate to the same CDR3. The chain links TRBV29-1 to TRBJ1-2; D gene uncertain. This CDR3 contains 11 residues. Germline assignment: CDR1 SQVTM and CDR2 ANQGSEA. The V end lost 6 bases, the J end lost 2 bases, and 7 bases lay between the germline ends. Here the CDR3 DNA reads TGCAGCGTCGGGCCGAACTATGGCTACACCTTC. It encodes CSVGPNYGYTF.